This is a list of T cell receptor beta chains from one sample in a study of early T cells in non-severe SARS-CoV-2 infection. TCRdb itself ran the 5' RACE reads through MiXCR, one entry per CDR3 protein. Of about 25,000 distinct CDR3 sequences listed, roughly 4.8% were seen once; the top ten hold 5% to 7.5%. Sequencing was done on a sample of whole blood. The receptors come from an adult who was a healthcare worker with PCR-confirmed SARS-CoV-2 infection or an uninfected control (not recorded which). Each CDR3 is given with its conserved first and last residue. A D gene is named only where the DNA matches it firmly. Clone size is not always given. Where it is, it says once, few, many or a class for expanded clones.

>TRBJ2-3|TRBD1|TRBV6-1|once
CASSDDRASTDTQYF
TGTGCCAGCAGTGATGACAGGGCTAGCACAGATACGCAGTATTTT
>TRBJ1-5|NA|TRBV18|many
CASSPQYSNQPQHF
TGTGCCAGCTCACCCCAGTATAGCAATCAGCCCCAGCATTTT
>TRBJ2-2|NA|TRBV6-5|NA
CASTRREPYTGELFF
TGTGCCAGCACCAGGAGGGAGCCGTACACCGGGGAGCTGTTTTTT
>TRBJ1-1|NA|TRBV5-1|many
CASSVGGGGTEAFF
TGCGCCAGCAGTGTCGGGGGCGGAGGGACTGAAGCTTTCTTT
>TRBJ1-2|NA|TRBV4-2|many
CASSQDGDRIF
TGTGCCAGCAGCCAAGACGGGGACCGAATTTTC
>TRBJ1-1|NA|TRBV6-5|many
CASSYAAGSMNTEAFF
TGTGCCAGCAGTTACGCCGCGGGGAGCATGAACACTGAAGCTTTCTTT
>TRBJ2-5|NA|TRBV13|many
CASSLGQGETQYF
TGTGCCAGCAGCTTAGGACAGGGTGAGACCCAGTACTTC
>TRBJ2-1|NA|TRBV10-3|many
CAIRGSNEQFF
TGTGCCATCCGGGGCTCCAATGAGCAGTTCTTC
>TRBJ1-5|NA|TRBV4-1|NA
CASSSARPLGNQPQHF
TGCGCCAGCAGCTCCGCCAGGCCCCTTGGCAATCAGCCCCAGCATTTT
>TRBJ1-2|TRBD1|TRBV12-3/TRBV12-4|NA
CASSLRAGQVTNYGYTF
TGTGCCAGCAGTTTGCGGGCCGGACAGGTGACAAACTATGGCTACACCTTC
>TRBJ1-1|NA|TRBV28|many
CASSLLGNNQVAFF
TGTGCCAGCAGTTTATTAGGGAACAACCAAGTAGCTTTCTTT
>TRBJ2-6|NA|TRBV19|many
CASSPWGTGANVLTF
TGTGCCAGTAGTCCCTGGGGAACTGGGGCCAACGTCCTGACTTTC
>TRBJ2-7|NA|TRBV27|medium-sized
CASRGSSYEQYF
TGTGCCAGCAGAGGAAGCTCCTACGAGCAGTACTTC
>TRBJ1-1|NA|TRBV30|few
CARGEGNTEAFF
TGTGCTAGAGGGGAGGGGAACACTGAAGCTTTCTTT
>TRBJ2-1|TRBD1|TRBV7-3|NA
CASSLTAQGEKQFF
TGTGCCAGCAGTCTAACTGCCCAGGGGGAGAAACAGTTCTTC
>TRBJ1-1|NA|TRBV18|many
CASSPPDRLNTEAFF
TGTGCCAGCTCACCACCGGACCGACTGAACACTGAAGCTTTCTTT
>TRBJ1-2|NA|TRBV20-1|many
CSARDGGFGYTF
TGCAGTGCTAGAGATGGGGGTTTCGGCTACACCTTC
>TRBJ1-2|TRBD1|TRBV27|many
CASSRTGGIYGYTF
TGTGCCAGCAGCCGGACAGGGGGGATTTATGGCTACACCTTC
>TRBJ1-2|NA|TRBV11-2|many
CASSYDGSGYTF
TGTGCCAGCAGCTACGATGGCAGCGGCTACACCTTC
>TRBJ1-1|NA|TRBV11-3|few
CASSLGTPAAEAFF
TGTGCCAGCAGCTTAGGCACCCCCGCCGCTGAAGCTTTCTTT
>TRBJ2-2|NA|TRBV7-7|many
CASSSGENTGELFF
TGTGCCAGCAGCTCAGGAGAGAACACCGGGGAGCTGTTTTTT
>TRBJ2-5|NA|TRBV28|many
CASTPRGGVQTQYF
TGTGCCAGCACCCCCCGTGGGGGAGTGCAAACCCAGTACTTC
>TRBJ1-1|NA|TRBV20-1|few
CSARGQVGPEAFF
TGCAGTGCTAGAGGCCAAGTAGGCCCTGAAGCTTTCTTT
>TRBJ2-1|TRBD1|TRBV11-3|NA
CASSHRDRVNNEQFF
TGTGCCAGCAGCCACCGGGACAGGGTAAACAATGAGCAGTTCTTC
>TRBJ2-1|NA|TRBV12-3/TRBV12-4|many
CASSLRQGNEQFF
TGTGCCAGCAGTTTAAGGCAGGGCAATGAGCAGTTCTTC
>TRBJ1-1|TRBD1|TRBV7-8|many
CASSFGTVGFNTEAFF
TGTGCCAGCAGCTTTGGGACAGTCGGGTTTAACACTGAAGCTTTCTTT
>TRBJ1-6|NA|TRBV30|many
CALTGSSYNSPLHF
TGTGCCCTTACAGGGAGCTCCTATAATTCACCCCTCCACTTT
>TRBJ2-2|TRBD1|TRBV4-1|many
CASSPTHTGGVITGELFF
TGCGCCAGCAGCCCAACCCATACAGGGGGCGTAATTACCGGGGAGCTGTTTTTT
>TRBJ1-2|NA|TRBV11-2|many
CASSPPPNYGYTF
TGTGCCAGCAGCCCTCCACCGAACTATGGCTACACCTTC
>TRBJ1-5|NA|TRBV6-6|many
CASSYVEGQPQHF
TGTGCCAGCAGTTACGTGGAGGGTCAGCCCCAGCATTTT
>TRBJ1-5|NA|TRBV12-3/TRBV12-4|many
CASSLTGTGNQPQHF
TGTGCCAGCAGCCTCACCGGGACGGGGAATCAGCCCCAGCATTTT
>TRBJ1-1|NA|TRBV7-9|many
CASSLSYTEAFF
TGTGCCAGCAGCTTGTCCTACACTGAAGCTTTCTTT